The present TCR beta chain was sequenced within a study of blood T cell repertoires in COVID-19. Assay used: immunoSEQ multiplex PCR; TCRdb lists only in-frame clones, some missing. Of roughly 160,000 clones listed, 83% are singletons. Trimming stripped 5 bases from V and 5 bases from J, with 12 bases between. CDR1 MNHEY and CDR2 SVGEGT come from the germline V gene. CDR3 length: 13 residues. The TCR originated in a woman older than 75 with acute or convalescent COVID-19. Sequencing used peripheral blood. The J gene is TRBJ2-5, the V gene TRBV6-2 or TRBV6-3, with D tentatively TRBD2 (6 bases). The CDR3 nucleotides read TGTGCCAGCAGTAGCGGGTTACGGGAGACCCAGTACTTC. This codes for CASSSGLRETQYF.